Shown below are 24 T cell receptor beta chains from a single sample sequenced in a study of CD8 T cells in ankylosing spondylitis. Overall study findings and caveats: What appeared characteristic of ankylosing spondylitis blood was a TCR beta motif of eight highly homologous variants.

The antigens of these receptors remain unknown. TCRdb re-called the 5' RACE reads through MiXCR, storing one row per CDR3 protein. The table lists over 400,000 distinct CDR3 sequences, about 25% of them singletons. Input material: blood, either unsorted or a sorted T cell fraction (not recorded which). These receptors came from a male donor with ankylosing spondylitis.

This clonotype was counted a few times. This chain joins TRBV5-1 and TRBJ2-1; D might be TRBD2 (6 bases). The V end was cut by 2 bases, the J end by 3 bases, with 12 bases between. Germline values: CDR1 SGHRS, CDR2 YFSETQ. This CDR3 comprises 15 residues. CDR3 protein: CASSFGTSSYNEQFF. CDR3 nucleotide sequence: TGCGCCAGCAGCTTTGGCACTAGCAGCTACAATGAGCAGTTCTTC.

The J gene is TRBJ2-2, the V gene TRBV11-2; D may be TRBD2 (6 bases). The CDR3 is made up of 18 amino acids. Deletions cut 4 bases from V and 5 bases from J, with 23 bases between. CDR1 and CDR2 (germline): SGHAT, FQNNGV. The CDR3 spells CASSSPRQLASLTGELFF. CDR3 DNA sequence: TGTGCCAGCAGCTCCCCTCGGCAGCTAGCGAGCCTTACCGGGGAGCTGTTTTTT. Full variable domain (outside the CDR3, taken from reference TRBV11-2 and TRBJ2-2): EAGVAQSPRYKIIEKRQSVAFWCNPISGHATLYWYQQILGQGPKLLIQFQNNGVVDDSQLPKDRFSAERLKGVDSTLKIQPAKLEDSAVYLCASSSPRQLASLTGELFFGEGSRLTVL.

This clonotype occurred many times. The V and J genes are TRBV7-8 and TRBJ2-1; D may match TRBD1 or TRBD2 (5 bases each). V lost 6 bases to trimming and J lost 5 bases, with 17 bases between them. This CDR3 is 15 amino acids long. Germline-derived CDR1 and CDR2 are SGHVS and FQNEAQ. CDR3 sequence reads: CASRPQVGANNEQFF. The CDR3 nucleotides read TGTGCCAGCAGGCCGCAGGTCGGGGCTAACAATGAGCAGTTCTTC.

The genes are TRBV19 and TRBJ1-1, with D maybe TRBD1 (5 bases). This CDR3 spans 12 amino acids. Looked up from germline, CDR1 is LNHDA and CDR2 is SQIVND (reference sequence). V gave up 7 bases and J gave up 6 bases, with 12 bases separating them. In DNA, the CDR3 is TGTGCCAGTAAGTCGGGGGGATCTGAAGCTTTCTTT. This codes for CASKSGGSEAFF.

The chain couples TRBV6-1 to TRBJ2-7; D gene ambiguous. Trimming stripped 6 bases from V and 1 base from J, with 7 bases between. The CDR3 is made up of 12 amino acids. Germline CDR1 reads MNHNS; CDR2 reads SASEGT. The CDR3 DNA reads TGTGCCAGCAGAGACATGTCCTACGAGCAGTACGTC. It yields the protein CASRDMSYEQYV.

V and J are TRBV2 and TRBJ2-6; no clear D. V was shortened by 7 bases and J by 3 bases, with 10 bases between the two germline ends. The V gene's germline CDR1 is SNHLY and CDR2 FYNNEI. There are 14 residues in the CDR3. In DNA, the CDR3 is TGTGCCAGCACATATCACAGTGGGGCCAACGTCCTGACTTTC. Translation gives CASTYHSGANVLTF.

The chain links TRBV20-1 to TRBJ1-1; possible D gene TRBD1, 5 bases. Per germline, CDR1 DFQATT and CDR2 SNEGSKA (reference sequence). CDR3 length: 15 amino acids. V was trimmed by 2 bases and J by 5 bases, leaving 18 bases between them. The CDR3 here is CSARSSFGWGTEAFF. CDR3 DNA: TGCAGTGCTAGAAGCAGTTTCGGATGGGGGACTGAAGCTTTCTTT.

This clonotype was recorded a few times. The rearrangement joins TRBV2 to TRBJ2-7, with no clear D. V shed 2 bases and J shed 3 bases, with 14 bases lying between them. Germline CDR1 is SNHLY and CDR2 is FYNNEI. CDR3 length: 15 amino acids. The CDR3 DNA reads as TGTGCCAGCAGTGAACCCCCAGTGGGCGGCTACGAGCAGTACTTC. Translated, it gives CASSEPPVGGYEQYF.

This clonotype turned up a few times. The chain is built from TRBV20-1 and TRBJ2-6; D not certain. The CDR3 extends over 12 amino acids. V lost 5 bases and J lost 2, with 4 bases in between. CDR1 and CDR2 (germline): DFQATT, SNEGSKA (reference sequence). CDR3 amino acids: CSASPGANVLTF. In DNA form, the CDR3 reads TGCAGTGCTTCCCCTGGGGCCAACGTCCTGACTTTC.

This clonotype appeared a few times. V and J are TRBV2 and TRBJ2-7; D is unclear. The germline V gene encodes CDR1 SNHLY and CDR2 FYNNEI. This CDR3 is built from 13 residues. The DNA for the CDR3 is TGTGCCAGCAATGAATCTCCGTCGATGTGGCAGTACGTC. It encodes CASNESPSMWQYV.

V usage is TRBV5-1 and J usage is TRBJ2-3; D might be TRBD2 (6 bases). Germline V CDR1 and CDR2: SGHRS, YFSETQ. Trimming removed 1 base at V and 5 bases at J, with 14 bases between. The length of the CDR3 is 15 residues. Written as DNA, the CDR3 is TGCGCCAGCAGCTTGCCAACGGGGGATCTAGATACGCAGTATTTT. This gives the protein CASSLPTGDLDTQYF.

The V gene is TRBV20-1, the J gene TRBJ2-5; D ambiguous. V lost 6 bases to trimming and J lost 3 bases, with 14 bases between them. The CDR3 has 13 residues. Germline CDR1 DFQATT, CDR2 SNEGSKA (reference sequence). This chain's CDR3 is CSARPHVKETQYF. The CDR3 DNA sequence: TGCAGTGCCAGGCCCCACGTAAAAGAGACCCAGTACTTC.

The chain uses TRBV29-1 and TRBJ2-1; D gene uncertain. Germline V CDR1 and CDR2: SQVTM, ANQGSEA. The V gene lost 0 bases and the J gene lost 9 bases, with 6 bases spanning the gap. The CDR3 runs 11 residues. The CDR3 protein is CSVEEVTEQFF. DNA of the CDR3: TGCAGCGTTGAAGAGGTCACTGAGCAGTTCTTC.

V and J are TRBV20-1 and TRBJ1-4; D remains ambiguous. The V and J ends lost 5 bases and 3 bases respectively, with 13 bases between them. This CDR3 has 14 residues. CDR1 is DFQATT and CDR2 is SNEGSKA in the germline V gene (reference sequence). The CDR3 here is CSAWDPSPNEKLFF. The CDR3, as DNA: TGCAGTGCTTGGGATCCTTCCCCTAATGAAAAACTGTTTTTT.

In its sample, this clonotype was seen a few times. In DNA, the CDR3 is TGTGCCAGCAGCACAGGTCCCGATCAGCCCCAGCATTTT. The encoded protein is CASSTGPDQPQHF. The rearrangement joins TRBV12-3 or TRBV12-4 to TRBJ1-5, with a weak D call TRBD1 (5 bases). This CDR3 is built from 13 residues. Trimming cost V 6 bases and J 5 bases, with 11 bases left between them.

This chain joins TRBV20-1 and TRBJ2-7; D unresolved. The germline V gene encodes CDR1 DFQATT and CDR2 SNEGSKA (reference sequence). Deletions cut 4 bases from V and 0 bases from J, with 13 bases between. This CDR3 has 14 residues. The CDR3 region is CSATRPGDSYEQYF. The CDR3 DNA follows: TGCAGTGCTACCAGACCTGGGGACTCCTACGAGCAGTACTTC.

In its sample, this clonotype was seen many times. V gene TRBV20-1 combines with J gene TRBJ2-7, with D perhaps given as TRBD1 or TRBD2 (5 bases each). Deletions cut 5 bases from V and 8 bases from J, with 10 bases between. The length of the CDR3 is 10 residues. From germline, CDR1 is DFQATT and CDR2 SNEGSKA (reference sequence). CDR3: CSAGPGQQYF. In DNA, the CDR3 is TGCAGTGCTGGACCGGGACAGCAGTACTTC.

A few counts support this clonotype. This chain links TRBV7-2 with TRBJ1-5; D might be TRBD1 (5 bases). CDR1 is SGHTA and CDR2 is FQGNSA in the germline V gene. The CDR3 runs to 15 residues. Trimming left V 5 bases short and J 1 base short, with 12 bases between. The CDR3 loop is CASSPTDQSNQPQHF. The CDR3 DNA reads as TGTGCCAGCAGCCCGACAGACCAGAGCAATCAGCCCCAGCATTTT.

A few counts support this clonotype. Here the CDR3 DNA reads TGTGCCAGCAGCTTAACGGACTACACCTTC. The encoded protein is CASSLTDYTF. The chain links TRBV7-9 to TRBJ1-2; D remains ambiguous. V was shortened by 2 bases and J by 10 bases, with 5 bases between the two germline ends. This CDR3 region has 10 residues. CDR1 SEHNR and CDR2 FQNEAQ come from the germline V gene (reference sequence). Supplemented by reference TRBV7-9 and TRBJ1-2, the full variable domain reads DTGVSQNPRHKITKRGQNVTFRCDPISEHNRLYWYRQTLGQGPEFLTYFQNEAQLEKSRLLSDRFSAERPKGSFSTLEIQRTEQGDSAMYLCASSLTDYTFGSGTRLTVV.

This clonotype was seen only a few times. The J gene is TRBJ2-1, the V gene TRBV7-9, with D unclear. The CDR3 consists of 14 residues. Trimming cost V 5 bases and J 10 bases, with 18 bases left between them. Germline V gene sequence: CDR1 SEHNR, CDR2 FQNEAQ (reference sequence). Written as DNA, the CDR3 is TGTGCCAGCAGCCTCACCTCTACTCTGTTAGAGCAGTTCTTC. Encoded protein: CASSLTSTLLEQFF.

This sequence joins TRBV4-2 and TRBJ2-3, with TRBD2 matching 10 bases. This CDR3 contains 18 residues. V lost 0 bases to trimming and J lost 1 base; unmatched junction nucleotides: 7. Germline CDR1 is LGHNA and CDR2 is YNFKEQ. CDR3 residues: CASSQEISGTSGTDTQYF. The CDR3 DNA follows: TGTGCCAGCAGCCAAGAGATTTCCGGGACTAGCGGCACAGATACGCAGTATTTT.

The rearrangement joins TRBV24-1 to TRBJ2-6; TRBD1 aligns across 9 bases. Germline CDR1 is KGHDR and CDR2 is SFDVKD. The CDR3 consists of 16 residues. The junction had 2 bases not matched to a gene; V was cut back by 2 bases and J by 4 bases. CDR3 residues: CATSDWTGVGANVLTF. In DNA form, the CDR3 reads TGTGCCACCAGTGATTGGACAGGGGTCGGGGCCAACGTCCTGACTTTC.

This chain uses TRBV20-1 with TRBJ2-1; 13 positions match TRBD2. Germline V gene lookup returns CDR1 DFQATT and CDR2 SNEGSKA (reference sequence). This CDR3 has 16 amino acids. J was trimmed by 0 bases and V by 5 bases; bases with no gene match: 4. The CDR3 loop is CSAPGLAGFSYNEQFF. CDR3 DNA sequence: TGCAGTGCTCCGGGACTAGCGGGGTTCTCCTACAATGAGCAGTTCTTC.

J is TRBJ2-3 and V is TRBV25-1; 9 bases line up with TRBD2. With V trimmed by 11 bases and J by 1 base, 4 bases remained unmatched. This CDR3 region has 13 residues. The germline CDR1 and CDR2 sequences are MGHDK and SYGVNS. Here the CDR3 reads CAGRTSGTDTQYF. CDR3 nucleotides: TGTGCCGGCCGGACTAGCGGCACAGATACGCAGTATTTT.